The rows below give T cell receptor beta chains drawn from one sample of a study of spatial heterogeneity in lung cancer. Each CDR3 protein is one row after TCRdb ran MiXCR on the 5' RACE reads. The sample shows fewer than 150,000 distinct CDR3 sequences, less than 14% of them seen only once. The source material was PBMCs, sampled at follow-up. The receptors were sampled from a female donor with early-stage non-small cell lung cancer. Each CDR3 is given with its conserved first and last residue. A D gene is named only where the DNA matches it firmly. Not every row has a clone size; where given, it reads once, few, many or a size class.

clone_size: many
d_call: TRBD1
j_call: TRBJ1-1
v_call: TRBV29-1
cdr3_length: 13
cdr3_aa: CSVDQGAFSEAFF
cdr3_nt: TGCAGCGTTGATCAGGGGGCTTTTTCTGAAGCTTTCTTT

clone_size: NA
d_call: NA
j_call: TRBJ2-1
v_call: TRBV27
cdr3_length: 13
cdr3_aa: CASRFQGTNEQFF
cdr3_nt: TGTGCCAGCAGATTCCAGGGGACCAATGAGCAGTTCTTC

clone_size: NA
d_call: TRBD1
j_call: TRBJ2-7
v_call: TRBV28
cdr3_length: 13
cdr3_aa: CASSSGTVREQYF
cdr3_nt: TGTGCCAGCAGTTCTGGGACAGTCCGCGAGCAGTACTTC

clone_size: NA
d_call: TRBD2
j_call: TRBJ2-7
v_call: TRBV5-1
cdr3_length: 14
cdr3_aa: CASSSGLVPYEQYF
cdr3_nt: TGCGCCAGCAGCTCCGGACTAGTCCCTTATGAGCAGTACTTC

clone_size: NA
d_call: NA
j_call: TRBJ2-3
v_call: TRBV7-6
cdr3_length: 16
cdr3_aa: CASSLARAGHTDTQYF
cdr3_nt: TGTGCCAGCAGCTTAGCGCGGGCAGGTCACACAGATACGCAGTATTTT

clone_size: few
d_call: NA
j_call: TRBJ1-2
v_call: TRBV29-1
cdr3_length: 12
cdr3_aa: CSVVPDSYGYTF
cdr3_nt: TGCAGCGTTGTTCCGGACAGCTATGGCTACACCTTC

clone_size: few
d_call: NA
j_call: TRBJ1-5
v_call: TRBV12-3/TRBV12-4
cdr3_length: 14
cdr3_aa: CASTWDASNQPQHF
cdr3_nt: TGTGCCAGCACCTGGGACGCAAGCAATCAGCCCCAGCATTTT

clone_size: NA
d_call: NA
j_call: TRBJ1-4
v_call: TRBV7-9
cdr3_length: 14
cdr3_aa: CASSLEWSSRKLFF
cdr3_nt: TGTGCCAGCAGCTTAGAATGGTCAAGCAGAAAACTGTTTTTT

clone_size: NA
d_call: TRBD2
j_call: TRBJ2-3
v_call: TRBV4-3
cdr3_length: 16
cdr3_aa: CASSQGTSGRTDTQYF
cdr3_nt: TGCGCCAGCAGCCAAGGGACTAGCGGGAGGACAGATACGCAGTATTTT

clone_size: NA
d_call: NA
j_call: TRBJ2-1
v_call: TRBV28
cdr3_length: 15
cdr3_aa: CASSLVGAGFSEQFF
cdr3_nt: TGTGCCAGCAGTTTAGTTGGGGCTGGATTCAGTGAGCAGTTCTTC

clone_size: NA
d_call: TRBD1
j_call: TRBJ2-3
v_call: TRBV25-1
cdr3_length: 14
cdr3_aa: CASSEGQPTDTQYF
cdr3_nt: TGTGCCAGCAGTGAGGGACAGCCCACAGATACGCAGTATTTT

clone_size: NA
d_call: TRBD2
j_call: TRBJ2-5
v_call: TRBV5-1
cdr3_length: 16
cdr3_aa: CASSLEMASGRETQYF
cdr3_nt: TGCGCCAGCAGCTTGGAGATGGCTAGCGGGAGGGAGACCCAGTACTTC

clone_size: many
d_call: TRBD2
j_call: TRBJ2-7
v_call: TRBV6-6
cdr3_length: 13
cdr3_aa: CASRTGLGYEQYF
cdr3_nt: TGTGCCAGCAGGACCGGACTAGGCTACGAGCAGTACTTC

clone_size: NA
d_call: NA
j_call: TRBJ1-6
v_call: TRBV27
cdr3_length: 14
cdr3_aa: CASSRAEGNSPLHF
cdr3_nt: TGTGCCAGTAGCCGGGCCGAGGGGAATTCACCCCTCCACTTT

clone_size: few
d_call: TRBD1
j_call: TRBJ1-1
v_call: TRBV11-2
cdr3_length: 14
cdr3_aa: CASSFRRQGLEAFF
cdr3_nt: TGTGCCAGCAGCTTTCGGAGACAGGGCCTGGAGGCTTTCTTT

clone_size: NA
d_call: TRBD2
j_call: TRBJ2-3
v_call: TRBV7-2
cdr3_length: 19
cdr3_aa: CASSLDPPGLAGSTDTQYF
cdr3_nt: TGTGCCAGCAGCTTAGACCCTCCGGGACTAGCGGGTAGCACAGATACGCAGTATTTT

clone_size: NA
d_call: NA
j_call: TRBJ2-5
v_call: TRBV6-5
cdr3_length: 14
cdr3_aa: CASSGGAFQETQYF
cdr3_nt: TGTGCCAGCAGTGGGGGGGCCTTCCAAGAGACCCAGTACTTC

clone_size: few
d_call: NA
j_call: TRBJ1-5
v_call: TRBV3-1
cdr3_length: 14
cdr3_aa: CASSQGSVNQPQHF
cdr3_nt: TGTGCCAGCAGCCAAGGTAGCGTAAATCAGCCCCAGCATTTT

clone_size: few
d_call: TRBD2
j_call: TRBJ2-3
v_call: TRBV7-6
cdr3_length: 15
cdr3_aa: CASSGSTSASDTQYF
cdr3_nt: TGTGCCAGCAGCGGGTCGACTAGCGCTTCAGATACGCAGTATTTT

clone_size: few
d_call: NA
j_call: TRBJ2-5
v_call: TRBV4-3
cdr3_length: 15
cdr3_aa: CASSQDRTDQETQYF
cdr3_nt: TGCGCCAGCAGCCAAGATCGGACGGATCAAGAGACCCAGTACTTC

clone_size: few
d_call: NA
j_call: TRBJ2-3
v_call: TRBV12-3/TRBV12-4
cdr3_length: 14
cdr3_aa: CASNPRYSTDTQYF
cdr3_nt: TGTGCCAGCAACCCAAGATATAGCACAGATACGCAGTATTTT

clone_size: NA
d_call: NA
j_call: TRBJ2-3
v_call: TRBV7-9
cdr3_length: 13
cdr3_aa: CASSLDSRDTQYF
cdr3_nt: TGTGCCAGCAGCTTAGATTCACGAGATACGCAGTATTTT

clone_size: many
d_call: TRBD1
j_call: TRBJ2-7
v_call: TRBV29-1
cdr3_length: 13
cdr3_aa: CSARTGYSYEQYF
cdr3_nt: TGCAGCGCTCGGACAGGGTACTCCTACGAGCAGTACTTC

clone_size: many
d_call: NA
j_call: TRBJ1-5
v_call: TRBV10-3
cdr3_length: 15
cdr3_aa: CAISEAWARDQPQHF
cdr3_nt: TGTGCCATCAGTGAAGCTTGGGCACGAGATCAGCCCCAGCATTTT

clone_size: few
d_call: NA
j_call: TRBJ2-4
v_call: TRBV6-1
cdr3_length: 16
cdr3_aa: CASSEKERTAKNIQYF
cdr3_nt: TGTGCCAGCAGTGAAAAGGAGAGGACGGCCAAAAACATTCAGTACTTC

clone_size: NA
d_call: NA
j_call: TRBJ1-1
v_call: TRBV7-3
cdr3_length: 15
cdr3_aa: CASSLRRNTRSEAFF
cdr3_nt: TGTGCCAGCAGCTTACGACGGAACACTCGATCTGAAGCTTTCTTT

clone_size: few
d_call: NA
j_call: TRBJ2-7
v_call: TRBV12-3/TRBV12-4
cdr3_length: 11
cdr3_aa: CASSPAGEQYF
cdr3_nt: TGTGCCAGCAGTCCCGCTGGGGAGCAGTACTTC

clone_size: few
d_call: NA
j_call: TRBJ2-7
v_call: TRBV10-1
cdr3_length: 13
cdr3_aa: CASSGHHGGEQYF
cdr3_nt: TGCGCCAGCAGTGGACACCACGGAGGGGAGCAGTACTTC

clone_size: few
d_call: TRBD2
j_call: TRBJ2-5
v_call: TRBV7-4
cdr3_length: 16
cdr3_aa: CASSFRRLARVETQYF
cdr3_nt: TGTGCCAGCAGCTTCCGGCGACTAGCGAGAGTGGAGACCCAGTACTTC

clone_size: NA
d_call: NA
j_call: TRBJ1-2
v_call: TRBV7-8
cdr3_length: 14
cdr3_aa: CASSLASSDYGYTF
cdr3_nt: TGTGCCAGCAGCTTGGCGTCGAGTGACTATGGCTACACCTTC

clone_size: NA
d_call: TRBD2
j_call: TRBJ2-3
v_call: TRBV5-1
cdr3_length: 12
cdr3_aa: CASSLASGSQYF
cdr3_nt: TGCGCCAGCAGCTTGGCTAGCGGATCGCAGTATTTT

clone_size: NA
d_call: NA
j_call: TRBJ1-2
v_call: TRBV12-3/TRBV12-4
cdr3_length: 14
cdr3_aa: CASKKSRRGTGYTF
cdr3_nt: TGTGCCAGCAAGAAGAGTCGAAGGGGCACTGGCTACACCTTC

clone_size: few
d_call: NA
j_call: TRBJ2-7
v_call: TRBV6-6
cdr3_length: 12
cdr3_aa: CASAAQTYEQYF
cdr3_nt: TGTGCCAGCGCAGCGCAGACCTACGAGCAGTACTTC

clone_size: NA
d_call: NA
j_call: TRBJ2-3
v_call: TRBV12-3/TRBV12-4
cdr3_length: 13
cdr3_aa: CASSFAVSDTQYF
cdr3_nt: TGTGCCAGCAGTTTTGCCGTCTCAGATACGCAGTATTTT

clone_size: few
d_call: NA
j_call: TRBJ1-2
v_call: TRBV28
cdr3_length: 12
cdr3_aa: CASSLYFYGYTF
cdr3_nt: TGTGCCAGCAGTTTATACTTCTATGGCTACACCTTC

clone_size: NA
d_call: TRBD1
j_call: TRBJ2-5
v_call: TRBV4-1
cdr3_length: 16
cdr3_aa: CASSETGGLGGETQYF
cdr3_nt: TGCGCCAGCAGCGAGACAGGGGGCTTGGGTGGAGAGACCCAGTACTTC

clone_size: few
d_call: TRBD2
j_call: TRBJ2-7
v_call: TRBV20-1
cdr3_length: 15
cdr3_aa: CSARVPLAGVNEQYF
cdr3_nt: TGCAGTGCTAGAGTTCCGCTAGCGGGAGTTAACGAGCAGTACTTC

clone_size: few
d_call: NA
j_call: TRBJ1-1
v_call: TRBV6-5
cdr3_length: 12
cdr3_aa: CASSYSTTEAFF
cdr3_nt: TGTGCCAGCAGTTACTCGACCACTGAAGCTTTCTTT

clone_size: few
d_call: NA
j_call: TRBJ1-5
v_call: TRBV24-1
cdr3_length: 15
cdr3_aa: CATSDRTGINQPQHF
cdr3_nt: TGTGCCACCAGTGACCGGACGGGAATCAATCAGCCCCAGCATTTT

clone_size: few
d_call: TRBD1
j_call: TRBJ2-4
v_call: TRBV5-1
cdr3_length: 13
cdr3_aa: CASSPRQGGIQYF
cdr3_nt: TGCGCCAGCAGCCCTCGACAGGGGGGCATTCAGTACTTC

clone_size: many
d_call: TRBD2
j_call: TRBJ2-7
v_call: TRBV10-2
cdr3_length: 14
cdr3_aa: CASSATSGRNEQYF
cdr3_nt: TGCGCCAGCAGCGCGACTAGCGGGAGAAACGAGCAGTACTTC

clone_size: NA
d_call: NA
j_call: TRBJ1-5
v_call: TRBV7-9
cdr3_length: 17
cdr3_aa: CASSLGGPRQGNQPQHF
cdr3_nt: TGTGCCAGCAGCTTAGGGGGCCCCCGGCAGGGCAATCAGCCCCAGCATTTT

clone_size: NA
d_call: NA
j_call: TRBJ2-7
v_call: TRBV10-2
cdr3_length: 16
cdr3_aa: CASSEISRGTRHEQYF
cdr3_nt: TGCGCCAGCAGCGAGATCTCAAGGGGTACCCGGCACGAGCAGTACTTC

clone_size: few
d_call: NA
j_call: TRBJ2-1
v_call: TRBV20-1
cdr3_length: 19
cdr3_aa: CSATALGIRAISSYNEQFF
cdr3_nt: TGCAGTGCTACGGCTCTTGGTATCCGGGCTATATCATCCTACAATGAGCAGTTCTTC

clone_size: many
d_call: NA
j_call: TRBJ1-2
v_call: TRBV28
cdr3_length: 16
cdr3_aa: CASSSLAGSANYGYTF
cdr3_nt: TGTGCCAGCAGTTCCTTGGCAGGTTCGGCTAACTATGGCTACACCTTC

clone_size: few
d_call: NA
j_call: TRBJ1-6
v_call: TRBV27
cdr3_length: 17
cdr3_aa: CASSLSLLPAFNSPLHF
cdr3_nt: TGTGCCAGCAGTTTATCGCTGTTGCCGGCATTTAATTCACCCCTCCACTTT

clone_size: many
d_call: NA
j_call: TRBJ1-1
v_call: TRBV27
cdr3_length: 17
cdr3_aa: CASSPSGTLNPNTEAFF
cdr3_nt: TGTGCCAGCAGTCCTTCCGGGACACTTAACCCGAACACTGAAGCTTTCTTT

clone_size: few
d_call: TRBD1
j_call: TRBJ1-5
v_call: TRBV19
cdr3_length: 16
cdr3_aa: CASSSSRDRSNQPQHF
cdr3_nt: TGTGCCAGTAGTAGTTCACGGGACAGGAGCAATCAGCCCCAGCATTTT

clone_size: many
d_call: NA
j_call: TRBJ2-3
v_call: TRBV4-1
cdr3_length: 15
cdr3_aa: CASSPVTGSTDTQYF
cdr3_nt: TGCGCCAGCAGCCCCGTGACAGGCAGCACAGATACGCAGTATTTT

clone_size: many
d_call: NA
j_call: TRBJ2-5
v_call: TRBV7-2
cdr3_length: 14
cdr3_aa: CASSFSGIQETQYF
cdr3_nt: TGTGCCAGCAGCTTTTCCGGGATACAAGAGACCCAGTACTTC

clone_size: NA
d_call: NA
j_call: TRBJ2-3
v_call: TRBV7-2
cdr3_length: 12
cdr3_aa: CASTGWGDTQYF
cdr3_nt: TGTGCCAGCACGGGTTGGGGAGATACGCAGTATTTT

clone_size: few
d_call: NA
j_call: TRBJ1-4
v_call: TRBV12-3/TRBV12-4
cdr3_length: 14
cdr3_aa: CASSPSRGGEKLFF
cdr3_nt: TGTGCCAGCAGTCCTAGTCGAGGCGGTGAAAAACTGTTTTTT

clone_size: NA
d_call: NA
j_call: TRBJ1-4
v_call: TRBV18
cdr3_length: 13
cdr3_aa: CASSRAANEKLFF
cdr3_nt: TGTGCCAGCTCAAGGGCAGCTAATGAAAAACTGTTTTTT

clone_size: few
d_call: NA
j_call: TRBJ2-7
v_call: TRBV28
cdr3_length: 13
cdr3_aa: CASSRSDGYEQYF
cdr3_nt: TGTGCCAGCAGCAGATCGGACGGGTACGAGCAGTACTTC

clone_size: NA
d_call: NA
j_call: TRBJ1-1
v_call: TRBV20-1
cdr3_length: 14
cdr3_aa: CSARRGRANTEAFF
cdr3_nt: TGCAGTGCTAGAAGGGGCCGGGCGAACACTGAAGCTTTCTTT